The rows below give T cell receptor beta chains drawn from one sample of a study of cytomegalovirus exposure and HLA in healthy donors. Here immunoSEQ multiplex PCR was the method, and the copy in TCRdb shows in-frame clones only, minus some. The listing records around 74,000 clones. The material sequenced was PBMCs. These receptors were obtained from a young man in good health and CMV-seronegative. CDR3s leave out the opening cysteine and the closing phenylalanine or tryptophan. A D gene is named only where the DNA matches it firmly.

>-|TRBJ1-2|TRBV4-2
ASSQEASAYGYT
>-|TRBJ1-3|TRBV11-2
ASRRTGGSTIY
>-|TRBJ1-2|TRBV5-6
ASSQAGDNYGYT
>TRBD2|TRBJ2-4|TRBV2
ASSERVSGDVAKNIQY
>TRBD2|TRBJ2-5|TRBV6-6
ASSLTSGGMETQY
>TRBD1|TRBJ2-7|TRBV9
ASSGEGTGFYEQY
>TRBD1|TRBJ2-7|TRBV5-1
ASSRDREDEQY
>TRBD2|TRBJ2-7|TRBV6-1
ASSITSGSSYEQY
>TRBD2|TRBJ2-7|TRBV6-1
ASSEALLAGPYEQY
>TRBD2|TRBJ2-1|TRBV4-2
ASSRPTSGGYNEQF
>-|TRBJ1-6|TRBV5-1
ASSLGTVPLSPLH
>TRBD1|TRBJ2-5|TRBV28
ASRKTGAQETQY
>-|TRBJ2-5|TRBV11-2
ASSLVGRQETQY
>-|TRBJ2-7|TRBV4-3
ASSRGGSQGVYEQY
>TRBD2|TRBJ2-7|TRBV19
ASSIDSGTSYEQY
>TRBD1|TRBJ2-7|TRBV6-5
ASSYDRGYEQY
>TRBD1|TRBJ1-1|TRBV9
ASTVYETGTTF
>TRBD2|TRBJ2-7|TRBV27
ASSLSGRGYEQY
>TRBD1|TRBJ1-1|TRBV7-9
ASSFRGRAEAF
>-|TRBJ1-3|TRBV25-1
ASSEAGTGNTIY
>TRBD1|TRBJ1-2|TRBV5-1
ASSKTGTGGLRDYGYT
>-|TRBJ2-7|TRBV5-4
ASSSTGPQGEQY
>-|TRBJ1-2|TRBV19
ATRVGGGVGGYT
>-|TRBJ1-5|TRBV19
ASSPAGGFSNQPQH
>-|TRBJ1-3|TRBV20-1
SATWQGLSY
>-|TRBJ1-1|TRBV7-2
ASSPLSGWNTEAF
>TRBD2|TRBJ2-7|TRBV19
ASSPKLAEGYEQY
>-|TRBJ2-1|TRBV4-2
ASSAGLAALYNEQF
>TRBD2|TRBJ2-1|TRBV4-3
ASSQDRGLAGSRQF
>-|TRBJ1-6|TRBV18
ASSPSSSYNSPLH
>-|TRBJ1-2|TRBV11-1
ASSRSHGQPYGYT
>TRBD2|TRBJ2-7|TRBV4-2
ASSQATSGGIKGYEQY
>-|TRBJ1-2|TRBV7-9
ASSFGGGYT
>TRBD1|TRBJ2-3|TRBV6-5
ASSYSTGGMSDTQY
>-|TRBJ1-1|TRBV5-4
ASSLGLEAF